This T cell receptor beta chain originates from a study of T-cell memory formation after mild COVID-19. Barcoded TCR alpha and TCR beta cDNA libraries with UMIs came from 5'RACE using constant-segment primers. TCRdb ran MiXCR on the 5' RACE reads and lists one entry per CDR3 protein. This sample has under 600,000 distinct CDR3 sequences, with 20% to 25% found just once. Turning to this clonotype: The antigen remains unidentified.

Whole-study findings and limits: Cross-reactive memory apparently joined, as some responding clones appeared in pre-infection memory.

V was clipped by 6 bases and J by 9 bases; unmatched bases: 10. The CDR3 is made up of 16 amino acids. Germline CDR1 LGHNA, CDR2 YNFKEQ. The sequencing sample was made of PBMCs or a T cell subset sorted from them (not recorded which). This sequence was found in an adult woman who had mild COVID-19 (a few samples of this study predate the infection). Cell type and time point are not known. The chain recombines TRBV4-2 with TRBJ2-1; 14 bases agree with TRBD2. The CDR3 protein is CASSTRLAGGPGEQFF. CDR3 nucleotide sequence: TGTGCCAGCAGTACGCGACTAGCGGGGGGGCCAGGTGAGCAGTTCTTC.